Below, 17 T cell receptor beta chains from the same sample are listed, as sequenced in a study of long-term antiretroviral therapy in people with HIV. Samples were assayed with immunoSEQ v3.0 at survey level. Profiling relied on immunoSEQ multiplex PCR, and the TCRdb table lists in-frame clones only, not all of them. The sample holds tens of thousands of clones; 70% to 90% are singletons and the top ten take about 8.3%. Here the sequenced sample was unsorted PBMCs, taken 3.2 years before starting antiretroviral therapy. The receptors derive from a man aged 50 to 59 with HIV.

This clone was counted a single time. V usage is TRBV5-6 and J usage is TRBJ1-2; D might be TRBD1 (6 bases). The CDR3 covers 14 residues. Trimming removed 4 bases at V and 4 bases at J, with 14 bases between. From germline, CDR1 is SGHDT and CDR2 YYEEEE. The CDR3 reads CASSQKQGGYGYTF. The CDR3 DNA is TGTGCCAGCAGCCAGAAACAGGGAGGCTATGGCTACACCTTC.

V gene TRBV9 combines with J gene TRBJ2-1; D uncertain. CDR1 SGDLS and CDR2 YYNGEE come from the germline V gene. V lost 0 bases, J lost 3 bases, and 7 bases lay in between. The CDR3 covers 14 residues. CDR3 nucleotides: TGTGCCAGCAGCGTAGACCCAATCTACAATGAGCAGTTCTTC. It is translated as CASSVDPIYNEQFF.

The genes are TRBV10-3 and TRBJ2-1; 11 nucleotides match TRBD2. In germline, CDR1 is ENHRY, CDR2 SYGVKD. The CDR3 spans 14 residues. V trimming: 7 bases; J trimming: 6 bases; junction bases outside the gene matches: 5. CDR3 bases: TGTGCCATCAACATAGCGGGGGGGATCAATGAGCAGTTCTTC. Translation gives CAINIAGGINEQFF.

The chain couples TRBV7-8 to TRBJ2-2; D is unclear. Germline CDR1 reads SGHVS; CDR2 reads FQNEAQ. The CDR3 totals 15 residues. V was cut by 1 base and J by 5 bases, with 11 bases left in between. CDR3 nucleotide sequence: TGTGCCAGCAGCTTAGAAGCCCTCCTAACCGGGGAGCTGTTTTTT. It translates to CASSLEALLTGELFF.

A few counts support this clone. The chain recombines TRBV7-8 with TRBJ2-7; 12 nucleotides match TRBD1. V lost 3 bases, J lost 4 bases, and 4 bases stayed unmatched. This CDR3 region has 15 residues. The germline V gene has CDR1 SGHVS and CDR2 FQNEAQ. CDR3 sequence: CASSFRDRGRYEQYF. In nucleotides, the CDR3 is TGTGCCAGCAGCTTCCGGGACAGGGGGCGTTACGAGCAGTACTTC.

The rearrangement links TRBV30 to TRBJ1-5; no clear D gene. Germline loops: CDR1 GTSNPN, CDR2 SVGIG (reference sequence). V was pared by 3 bases and J by 6 bases, with 3 bases between. There are 10 residues in the CDR3. This CDR3 reads CAWRGQPQHF. The CDR3 DNA sequence: TGTGCCTGGAGGGGTCAGCCCCAGCATTTT.

This clone was counted between two and nine times. CDR3: CASSSGGAAPYEQYF. The CDR3 DNA reads TGTGCCAGCAGCTCAGGGGGTGCGGCACCCTACGAGCAGTACTTC. The chain employs TRBV7-9 and TRBJ2-7; 7 bases line up with TRBD1. Germline lookup yields CDR1 SEHNR and CDR2 FQNEAQ (reference sequence). V gave up 4 bases and J gave up 2 bases; unmatched junction bases: 8. The CDR3 contains 15 residues.

This clone occurred once. The chain has TRBV6-6 and TRBJ2-7, with D perhaps TRBD1 (6 bases). Trimming removed 3 bases from V and 6 bases from J, with 9 bases in between. The CDR3 spans 12 residues. Looked up from germline, CDR1 is MNHNY and CDR2 is SVGAGI (reference sequence). CDR3 coding DNA: TGTGCCAGCAGTTATCCAGGGGCCGAGCAGTACTTC. It translates to CASSYPGAEQYF.

The chain uses TRBV7-3 and TRBJ2-1; D may be TRBD2 (6 bases). Looked up from germline, CDR1 is SGHTA and CDR2 is FQGTGA. V shed 5 bases and J shed 10 bases, with 9 bases lying between them. The CDR3 loop spans 11 amino acids. As DNA, the CDR3 is TGTGCCAGCAGCCCAGGAGGGGAGCAGTTCTTC. Protein sequence: CASSPGGEQFF.

The chain links TRBV29-1 to TRBJ2-1; tentative D call: TRBD1 (5 bases). The germline V gene has CDR1 SQVTM and CDR2 ANQGSEA. V gave up 3 bases and J gave up 3 bases, with 15 bases separating them. CDR3 length: 15 amino acids. CDR3 nucleotides: TGCAGCGTTGAGGGGCCGGGCGTGGGCTACAATGAGCAGTTCTTC. Residues: CSVEGPGVGYNEQFF.

As DNA, the CDR3 is TGTGCCAGCAGTTACCCGGGACAGCCCCAGCATTTT. Its translation is CASSYPGQPQHF. The chain couples TRBV6-5 to TRBJ1-5, with no clear D. The length of the CDR3 is 12 residues. CDR1 MNHEY and CDR2 SVGAGI come from the germline V gene. Trimming took off 2 bases at V and 7 bases at J, with 6 bases between the two ends.

The chain uses TRBV7-8 and TRBJ2-1, with 11 bases aligning to TRBD1. Germline assignment: CDR1 SGHVS and CDR2 FQNEAQ. The CDR3 spans 18 residues. V lost 1 base, J lost 5 bases, and 10 bases stayed unmatched. The CDR3 bases are TGTGCCAGCAGCTTAGTAAGGGTTATGGGACAGGGGGACAATGAGCAGTTCTTC. The encoded protein is CASSLVRVMGQGDNEQFF.

The rearrangement uses TRBV25-1 and TRBJ2-4; D is unresolved. Germline CDR1 is MGHDK and CDR2 is SYGVNS. V lost 1 base and J 9 bases, leaving 10 bases between the germline ends. The CDR3 loop spans 13 amino acids. CDR3 protein: CASSESVGTIQYF. DNA of the CDR3: TGTGCCAGCAGTGAATCGGTAGGAACCATTCAGTACTTC.

This chain connects TRBV5-1 to TRBJ1-2, with a weak D call TRBD1 (5 bases). The CDR3 loop spans 15 amino acids. Trimming removed 5 bases at V and 2 bases at J, with 16 bases between. Germline loops: CDR1 SGHRS, CDR2 YFSETQ. CDR3: CASSPDGGLNYGYTF. The DNA for the CDR3 is TGCGCCAGCAGTCCCGACGGGGGACTCAACTATGGCTACACCTTC.

V gene TRBV10-2 combines with J gene TRBJ2-7; D is unresolved. Trimming took off 2 bases at V and 3 bases at J, with 17 bases between the two ends. The length of the CDR3 is 16 residues. Per germline, CDR1 WSHSY and CDR2 SAAADI. The DNA of the CDR3 is TGCGCCAGCAGTGAGAATTCTTGGGGTGTGGGCTACGAGCAGTACTTC. Translating gives CASSENSWGVGYEQYF.

V usage is TRBV9 and J usage is TRBJ1-1, with D maybe TRBD1 (6 bases). This CDR3 contains 14 residues. Germline V CDR1 and CDR2: SGDLS, YYNGEE. Trimming shortened V by 1 base and J by 3 bases, and 10 bases separated the two germline ends. This chain's CDR3 is CASSVTGRDTEAFF. The CDR3 DNA follows: TGTGCCAGCAGCGTAACAGGGCGGGACACTGAAGCTTTCTTT.

The table lists this clone with a count of one. This chain connects TRBV19 to TRBJ1-2, with a weak D call TRBD1 (5 bases). V lost 3 bases and J lost 4, with 12 bases in between. This CDR3 spans 14 amino acids. The V gene's germline CDR1 is LNHDA and CDR2 SQIVND (reference sequence). The CDR3 loop is CASSMAATVYGYTF. CDR3 DNA sequence: TGTGCCAGTAGTATGGCGGCGACAGTCTATGGCTACACCTTC.